This T cell receptor (beta chain) derives from a study of regulatory T cells in long-lasting Graves disease. Worth noting for this clonotype: One base away lies a much larger clone, so this may be a sequencing read error.

Combining iRepertoire HTBI primers with Arm-PCR of CDR3 regions, the authors built TCR beta libraries. Each CDR3 protein gets one entry after TCRdb re-called the multiplex PCR reads with MiXCR. The sample includes about 440,000 distinct CDR3 sequences, approximately 16% of them seen just once. Time point of the sample: newly diagnosed GD, antithyroid drugs for less than 3 months. The TCR library was made from RNA extracted from PBMCs. J gave up 5 bases and V 8 bases, and 11 bases lay outside the gene matches. This CDR3 spans 15 amino acids. CDR1 SGHTA and CDR2 FQGNSA come from the germline V gene. This sample also belongs to another study, concerning T cells in Graves' hyperthyroidism and ophthalmopathy. That work contributes: Among clonotypes expanded in thyroid above 0.001, most were also found in blood.

The V and J genes are TRBV7-2 and TRBJ2-7, with TRBD2 matching 11 bases. The sequenced sample was peripheral blood mononuclear cells (PBMCs), obtained at new diagnosis, from a patient treated with antithyroid drugs. The TCR comes from a woman between 18 and 29 years old with Graves disease. CDR3 sequence reads: CASGKTSGIPHEQYF. The DNA for the CDR3 is TGTGCCAGCGGAAAGACTAGCGGGATCCCCCACGAGCAGTACTTC.